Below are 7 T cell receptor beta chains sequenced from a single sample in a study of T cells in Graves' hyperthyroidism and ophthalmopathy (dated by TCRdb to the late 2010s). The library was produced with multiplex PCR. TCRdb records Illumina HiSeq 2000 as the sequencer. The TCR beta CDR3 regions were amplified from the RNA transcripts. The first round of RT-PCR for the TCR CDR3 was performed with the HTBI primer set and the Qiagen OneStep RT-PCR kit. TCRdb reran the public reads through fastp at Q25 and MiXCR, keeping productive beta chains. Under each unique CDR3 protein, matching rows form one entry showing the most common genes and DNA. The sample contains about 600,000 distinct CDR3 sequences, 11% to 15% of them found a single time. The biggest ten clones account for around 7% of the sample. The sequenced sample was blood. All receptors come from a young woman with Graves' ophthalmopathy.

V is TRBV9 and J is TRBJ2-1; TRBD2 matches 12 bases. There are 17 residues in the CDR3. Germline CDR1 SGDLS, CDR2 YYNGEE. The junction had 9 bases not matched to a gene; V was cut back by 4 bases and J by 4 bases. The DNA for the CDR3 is TGTGCCAGCAGCAACCGACTAGCGGGAGAGCCGTACAATGAGCAGTTCTTC. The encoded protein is CASSNRLAGEPYNEQFF.

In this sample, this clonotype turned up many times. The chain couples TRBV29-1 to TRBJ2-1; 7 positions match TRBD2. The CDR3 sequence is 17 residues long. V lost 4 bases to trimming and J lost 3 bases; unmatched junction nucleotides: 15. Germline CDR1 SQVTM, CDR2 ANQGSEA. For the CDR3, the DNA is TGCAGCGTTGCTATGGGGGAGGGCCTGGGAATCTACAATGAGCAGTTCTTC. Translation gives CSVAMGEGLGIYNEQFF.

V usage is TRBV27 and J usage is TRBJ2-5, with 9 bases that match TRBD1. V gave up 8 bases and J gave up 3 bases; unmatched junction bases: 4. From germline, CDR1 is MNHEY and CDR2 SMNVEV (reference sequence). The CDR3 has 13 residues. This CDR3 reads CASRTGVEETQYF. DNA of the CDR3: TGTGCCAGCCGGACAGGGGTTGAAGAGACCCAGTACTTC.

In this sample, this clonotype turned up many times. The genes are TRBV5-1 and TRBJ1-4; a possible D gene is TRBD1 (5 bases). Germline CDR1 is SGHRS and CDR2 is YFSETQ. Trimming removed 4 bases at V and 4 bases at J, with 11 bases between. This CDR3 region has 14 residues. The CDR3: CASSLDSNNEKLFF. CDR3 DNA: TGCGCCAGCAGCCTAGACAGTAATAATGAAAAACTGTTTTTT.

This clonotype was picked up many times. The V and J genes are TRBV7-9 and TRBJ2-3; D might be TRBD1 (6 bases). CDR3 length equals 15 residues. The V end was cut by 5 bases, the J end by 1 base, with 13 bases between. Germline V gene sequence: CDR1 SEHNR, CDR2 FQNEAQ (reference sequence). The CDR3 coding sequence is TGTGCCAGCAGCCCGGACAGTTCCGGCACAGATACGCAGTATTTT. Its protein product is CASSPDSSGTDTQYF.

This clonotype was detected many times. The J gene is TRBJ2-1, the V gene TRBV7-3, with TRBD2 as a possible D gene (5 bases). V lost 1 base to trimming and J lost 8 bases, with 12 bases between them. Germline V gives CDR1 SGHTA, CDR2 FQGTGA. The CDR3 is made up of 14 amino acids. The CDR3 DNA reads TGTGCCAGCAGCTTAATCCCTAGCTCCTATGAGCAGTTCTTC. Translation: CASSLIPSSYEQFF. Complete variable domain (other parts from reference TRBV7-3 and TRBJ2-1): GAGVSQTPSNKVTEKGKYVELRCDPISGHTALYWYRQSLGQGPEFLIYFQGTGAADDSGLPNDRFFAVRPEGSVSTLKIQRTERGDSAVYLCASSLIPSSYEQFFGPGTRLTVL.

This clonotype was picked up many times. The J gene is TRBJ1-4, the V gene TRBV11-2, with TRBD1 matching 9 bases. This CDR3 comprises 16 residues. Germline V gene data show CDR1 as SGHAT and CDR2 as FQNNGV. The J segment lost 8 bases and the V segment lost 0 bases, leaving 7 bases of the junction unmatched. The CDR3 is CASSLDPTGGGEKLFF. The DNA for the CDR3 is TGTGCCAGCAGCTTAGATCCGACAGGGGGAGGAGAAAAACTGTTTTTT.